This T cell receptor (beta chain) was obtained from a study of blood T cell repertoires in COVID-19. Data came from immunoSEQ multiplex PCR; TCRdb stores just in-frame clones and leaves some out. Counted here are about 59,000 clones, roughly 91% occurring once; the ten biggest clones make up over 7.5%. Germline CDR1 LNHDA, CDR2 SQIVND (reference sequence). The V end lost 3 bases, the J end lost 8 bases, and 17 bases lay between the germline ends. The CDR3 is 15 amino acids. Source material: peripheral blood. The chain recombines TRBV19 with TRBJ2-1; unclear D gene. The clonotype comes from a human donor in a cohort sampled during active COVID-19. CDR3 amino acids: CASSIIQATSDEQFF. The CDR3 DNA follows: TGTGCCAGTAGTATCATCCAGGCCACGTCCGATGAGCAGTTCTTC.